The 8 T cell receptor beta chains presented below share a single source sample, sequenced in a study of blood T cells in healthy people across ages. A sample-barcoded 5' primer and a J-beta primer mix were used in a second PCR of roughly 7 to 12 cycles. TCRdb reanalysed the 5' RACE reads using MiXCR and keeps one entry per CDR3 protein. Of roughly 1.5 million distinct CDR3 sequences in the sample, about 45% are singletons; the top ten hold 4%. The sample taken for sequencing was blood. These receptors were collected from a woman aged 18-30 years in good health.

About this clonotype itself: The junction shows a germline mismatch at one end, possibly a read error. The chain has TRBV15 and TRBJ2-2; 11 bases map to TRBD2. The CDR3 has 16 amino acids. Germline V CDR1 and CDR2: LNHNV, YYDKDF (reference sequence). CDR3 region: CATSKGLAGGTGELFF. Here the CDR3 DNA reads TGTGCCACAAGCAAAGGACTAGCGGGCGGCACCGGGGAGCTGTTTTTT.

The V and J genes are TRBV9 and TRBJ2-5; D not resolved. V shed 0 bases and J shed 5 bases, with 11 bases lying between them. This CDR3 is built from 14 residues. Germline-derived CDR1 and CDR2 are SGDLS and YYNGEE. The CDR3 DNA reads as TGTGCCAGCAGCGTAGATGGGTTGTGGGAGACCCAGTACTTC. This sequence encodes CASSVDGLWETQYF.

The V gene is TRBV10-3, the J gene TRBJ2-1, with D hard to call. There are 11 residues in the CDR3. The V end was cut by 11 bases, the J end by 6 bases, with 11 bases between. The germline CDR1 and CDR2 sequences are ENHRY and SYGVKD. The CDR3 DNA follows: TGTGCCTCCGGGTCCCTCAATGAGCAGTTCTTC. Its translation is CASGSLNEQFF.

This clonotype was observed a handful of times. The chain uses TRBV20-1 and TRBJ1-1; D unresolved. This CDR3 spans 13 amino acids. Deletions cut 6 bases from V and 1 base from J, with 12 bases between. Germline CDR1 is DFQATT and CDR2 is SNEGSKA (reference sequence). In DNA form, the CDR3 reads TGCAGTGCGGCCCGCCAGACGAACACTGAAGCTTTCTTT. The encoded protein is CSAARQTNTEAFF.

This clonotype was counted a few times. J is TRBJ1-1 and V is TRBV12-3 or TRBV12-4; TRBD1 matches 9 bases. The junction had 6 bases not matched to a gene; V was cut back by 2 bases and J by 5 bases. This CDR3 has 15 residues. CDR3 nucleotides: TGTGCCAGCAGTTTAAAGGGACAGGGCGGGACTGAAGCTTTCTTT. Amino acid sequence: CASSLKGQGGTEAFF.

This clonotype was seen at least ten times. The rearrangement links TRBV7-2 to TRBJ1-6; 7 bases line up with TRBD1. The trim removed 4 bases at V and 6 bases at J, leaving 6 bases unmatched. CDR3 length equals 15 residues. The germline V gene has CDR1 SGHTA and CDR2 FQGNSA. For the CDR3, the DNA is TGTGCCAGCAGCTCCTGGGACAGCACTAATTCACCCCTCCACTTT. Protein product: CASSSWDSTNSPLHF.

This chain uses TRBV20-1 with TRBJ1-2; 7 nucleotides line up with TRBD1. Germline values: CDR1 DFQATT, CDR2 SNEGSKA (reference sequence). This CDR3 region has 16 residues. J was trimmed by 4 bases and V by 0 bases; bases with no gene match: 11. The CDR3 protein is CSARDRTGAPGYGYTF. CDR3 coding DNA: TGCAGTGCTAGAGATAGGACAGGAGCTCCTGGCTATGGCTACACCTTC.

With regard to this clonotype: This CDR3 is missing its conserved last phenylalanine or tryptophan, likely due to a read error. The chain employs TRBV12-3 or TRBV12-4 and TRBJ2-1; D perhaps matches TRBD1 (5 bases). The CDR3 is made up of 15 amino acids. Trimming stripped 3 bases from V and 7 bases from J, with 16 bases between. The CDR3 sequence: CASSLASVGPNEQFS. CDR3 bases: TGTGCCAGCAGTTTGGCTTCGGTGGGGCCAAATGAGCAGTTCTCC.